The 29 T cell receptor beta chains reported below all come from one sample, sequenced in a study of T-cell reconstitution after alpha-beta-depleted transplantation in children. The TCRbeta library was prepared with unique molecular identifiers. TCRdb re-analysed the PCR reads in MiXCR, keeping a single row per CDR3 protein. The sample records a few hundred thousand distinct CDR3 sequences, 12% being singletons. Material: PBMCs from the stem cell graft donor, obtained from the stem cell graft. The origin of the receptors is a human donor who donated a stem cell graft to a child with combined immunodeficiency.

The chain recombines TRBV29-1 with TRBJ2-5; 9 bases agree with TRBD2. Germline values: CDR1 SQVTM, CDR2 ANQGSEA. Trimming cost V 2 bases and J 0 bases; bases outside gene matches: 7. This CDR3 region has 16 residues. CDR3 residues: CSVEIRSGGHQETQYF. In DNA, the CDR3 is TGCAGCGTTGAAATTCGGAGCGGGGGGCACCAAGAGACCCAGTACTTC.

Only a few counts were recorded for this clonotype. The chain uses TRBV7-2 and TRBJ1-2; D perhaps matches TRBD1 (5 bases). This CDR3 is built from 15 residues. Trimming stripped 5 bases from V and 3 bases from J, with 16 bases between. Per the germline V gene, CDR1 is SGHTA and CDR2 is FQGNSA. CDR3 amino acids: CASSGRRGSYYGYTF. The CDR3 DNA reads TGTGCCAGCAGCGGGCGGCGGGGGTCTTACTATGGCTACACCTTC.

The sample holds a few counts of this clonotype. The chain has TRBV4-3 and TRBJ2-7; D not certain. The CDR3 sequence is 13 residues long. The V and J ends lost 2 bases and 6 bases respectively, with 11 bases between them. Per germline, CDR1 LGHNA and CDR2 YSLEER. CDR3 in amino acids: CASSQSDALEQYF. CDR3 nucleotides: TGCGCCAGCAGCCAATCTGACGCACTCGAGCAGTACTTC.

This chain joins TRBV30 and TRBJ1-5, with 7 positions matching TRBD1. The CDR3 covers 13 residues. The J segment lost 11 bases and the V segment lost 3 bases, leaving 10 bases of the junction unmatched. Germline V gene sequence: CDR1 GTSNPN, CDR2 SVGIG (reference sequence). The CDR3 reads CAWSRGGNQAQHF. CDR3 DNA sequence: TGTGCCTGGAGCCGAGGGGGCAATCAAGCCCAGCATTTT.

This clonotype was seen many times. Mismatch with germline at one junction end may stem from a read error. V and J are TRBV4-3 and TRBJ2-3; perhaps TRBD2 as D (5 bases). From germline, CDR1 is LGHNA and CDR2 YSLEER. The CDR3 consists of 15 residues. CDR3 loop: CASSQDLGGTDTQYF. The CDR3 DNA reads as TGTGCCAGCAGCCAAGATCTCGGGGGCACAGATACGCAGTATTTT.

As DNA, the CDR3 is TGCGCCAGCAGCCAAGAAAGAAGCGGGAGGATCTACGAGCAGTACTTC. Its protein is CASSQERSGRIYEQYF. The chain recombines TRBV4-3 with TRBJ2-7; 9 bases are a match to TRBD2. The V gene's germline CDR1 is LGHNA and CDR2 YSLEER. CDR3 length equals 16 residues. V was pared by 0 bases and J by 3 bases, with 6 bases of the junction left unmatched.

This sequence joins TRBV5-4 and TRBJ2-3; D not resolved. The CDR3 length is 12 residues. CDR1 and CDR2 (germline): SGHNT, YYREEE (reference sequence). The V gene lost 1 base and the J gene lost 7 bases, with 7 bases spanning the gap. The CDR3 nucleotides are TGTGCCAGCAGCTTGCCAGCTAATACGCAGTATTTT. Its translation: CASSLPANTQYF.

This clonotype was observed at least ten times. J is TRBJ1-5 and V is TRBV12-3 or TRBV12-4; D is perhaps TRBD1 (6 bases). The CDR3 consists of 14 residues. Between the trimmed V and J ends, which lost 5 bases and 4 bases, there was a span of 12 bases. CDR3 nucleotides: TGTGCCAGCAGTCCCGCGGGGGCTAATCAGCCCCAGCATTTT. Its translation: CASSPAGANQPQHF.

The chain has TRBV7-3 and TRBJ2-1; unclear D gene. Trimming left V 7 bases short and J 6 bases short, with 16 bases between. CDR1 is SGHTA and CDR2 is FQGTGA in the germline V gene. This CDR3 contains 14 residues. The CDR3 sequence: CASKPGFGFNEQFF. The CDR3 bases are TGTGCCAGCAAGCCAGGCTTCGGCTTCAATGAGCAGTTCTTC.

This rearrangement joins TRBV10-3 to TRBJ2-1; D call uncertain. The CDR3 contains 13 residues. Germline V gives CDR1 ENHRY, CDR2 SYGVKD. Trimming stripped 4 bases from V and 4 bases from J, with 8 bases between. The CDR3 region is CAISVKTYNEQFF. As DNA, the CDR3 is TGTGCCATCAGTGTGAAGACTTACAATGAGCAGTTCTTC.

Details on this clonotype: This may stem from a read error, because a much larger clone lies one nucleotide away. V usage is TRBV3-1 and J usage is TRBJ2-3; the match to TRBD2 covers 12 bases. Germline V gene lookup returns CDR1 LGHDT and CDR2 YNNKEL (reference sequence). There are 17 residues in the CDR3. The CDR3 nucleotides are TGTGCCTGCAGCCAGACTAGCGGGAGAGAAATAGCAGATACGCAGTATTTT. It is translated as CACSQTSGREIADTQYF.

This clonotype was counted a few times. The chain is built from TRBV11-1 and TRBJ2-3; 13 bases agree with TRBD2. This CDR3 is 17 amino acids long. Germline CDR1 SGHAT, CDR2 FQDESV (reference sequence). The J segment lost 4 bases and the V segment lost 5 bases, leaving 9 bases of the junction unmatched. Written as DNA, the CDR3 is TGTGCCAGCAGCGCTGCTCTCGGACTAGCGGGAGCAGATACGCAGTATTTT. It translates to CASSAALGLAGADTQYF.

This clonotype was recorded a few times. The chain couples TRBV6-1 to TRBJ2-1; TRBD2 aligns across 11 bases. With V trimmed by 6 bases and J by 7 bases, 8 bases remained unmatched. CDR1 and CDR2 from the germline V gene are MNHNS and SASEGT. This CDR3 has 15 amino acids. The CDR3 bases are TGTGCCAGCAGCCCCGGACTAGCGGGTATGAATGAGCAGTTCTTC. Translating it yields CASSPGLAGMNEQFF.

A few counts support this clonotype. In DNA, the CDR3 is TGCGCCAGCAGCCAGGAGACCGGGGGCGATAATTCACCCCTCCACTTT. It encodes CASSQETGGDNSPLHF. This chain uses TRBV4-3 with TRBJ1-6, with D possibly matching TRBD1 (6 bases). V was trimmed by 3 bases and J by 5 bases, leaving 14 bases between them. Germline CDR1 LGHNA, CDR2 YSLEER. The CDR3 runs 16 residues.

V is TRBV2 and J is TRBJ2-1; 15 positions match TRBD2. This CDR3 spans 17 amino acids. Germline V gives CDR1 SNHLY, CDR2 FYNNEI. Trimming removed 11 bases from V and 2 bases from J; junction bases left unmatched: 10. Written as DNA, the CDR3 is TGTGCCGCCACGGGACTAGCGGGGGGCAACACCTACAATGAGCAGTTCTTC. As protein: CAATGLAGGNTYNEQFF.

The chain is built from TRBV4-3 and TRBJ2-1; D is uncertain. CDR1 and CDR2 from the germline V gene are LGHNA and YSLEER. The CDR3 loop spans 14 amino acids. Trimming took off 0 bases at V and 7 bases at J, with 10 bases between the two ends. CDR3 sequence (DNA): TGCGCCAGCAGCCAAGATATAGCACCGAATGAGCAGTTCTTC. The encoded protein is CASSQDIAPNEQFF.

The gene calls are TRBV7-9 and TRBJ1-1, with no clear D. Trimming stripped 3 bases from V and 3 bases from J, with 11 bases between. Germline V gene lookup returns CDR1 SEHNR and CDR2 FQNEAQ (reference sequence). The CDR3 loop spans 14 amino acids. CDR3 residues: CASSFGRLHTEAFF. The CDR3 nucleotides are TGTGCCAGCAGCTTCGGGAGATTACACACTGAAGCTTTCTTT.

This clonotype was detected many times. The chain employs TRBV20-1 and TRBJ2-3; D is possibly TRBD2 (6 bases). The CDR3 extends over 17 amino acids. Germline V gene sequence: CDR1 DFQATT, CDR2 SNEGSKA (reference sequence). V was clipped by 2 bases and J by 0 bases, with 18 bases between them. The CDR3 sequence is CSARPLFERASTDTQYF. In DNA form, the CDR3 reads TGCAGTGCTAGACCTCTGTTCGAGCGGGCCAGCACAGATACGCAGTATTTT.

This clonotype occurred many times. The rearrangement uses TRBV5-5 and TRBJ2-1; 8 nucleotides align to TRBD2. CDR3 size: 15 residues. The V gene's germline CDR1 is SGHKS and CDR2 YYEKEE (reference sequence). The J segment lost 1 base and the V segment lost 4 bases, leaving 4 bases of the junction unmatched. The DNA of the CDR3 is TGTGCCAGCAGCCAGCGGGAGAGGTCCTACAATGAGCAGTTCTTC. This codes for CASSQRERSYNEQFF.

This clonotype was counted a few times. DNA of the CDR3: TGTGCCAGCAGATACATCGGACTAGCGGACAAGACCGGGGAGCTGTTTTTT. As protein: CASRYIGLADKTGELFF. The chain joins TRBV12-3 or TRBV12-4 to TRBJ2-2, with 10 positions matching TRBD2. V shed 6 bases and J 5 bases; nucleotides not matched to a gene: 12. This CDR3 has 17 amino acids.

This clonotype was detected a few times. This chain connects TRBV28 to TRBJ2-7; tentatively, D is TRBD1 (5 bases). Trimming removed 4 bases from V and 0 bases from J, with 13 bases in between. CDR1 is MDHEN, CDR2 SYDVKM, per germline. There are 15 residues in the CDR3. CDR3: CASSSQGRSSYEQYF. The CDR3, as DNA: TGTGCCAGCAGTTCCCAGGGAAGGTCCTCCTACGAGCAGTACTTC.

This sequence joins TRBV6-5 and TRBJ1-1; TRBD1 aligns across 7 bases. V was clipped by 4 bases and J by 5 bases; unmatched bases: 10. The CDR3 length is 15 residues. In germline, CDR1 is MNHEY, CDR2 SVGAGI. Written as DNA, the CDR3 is TGTGCCAGCAGTTCTCCGTGGGCAGGGGGAACTGAAGCTTTCTTT. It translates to CASSSPWAGGTEAFF.

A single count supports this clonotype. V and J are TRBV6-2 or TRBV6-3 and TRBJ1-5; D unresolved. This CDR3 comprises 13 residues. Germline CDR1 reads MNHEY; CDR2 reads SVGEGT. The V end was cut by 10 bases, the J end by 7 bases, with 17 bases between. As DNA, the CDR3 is TGTGCCACGCTTCAGGCATGGGGACAGCCCCAGCATTTT. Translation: CATLQAWGQPQHF.

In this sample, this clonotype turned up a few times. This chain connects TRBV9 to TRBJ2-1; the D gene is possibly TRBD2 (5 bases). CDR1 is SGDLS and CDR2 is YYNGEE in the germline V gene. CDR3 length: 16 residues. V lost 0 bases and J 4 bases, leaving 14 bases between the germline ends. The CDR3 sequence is CASSVGTRAVYNEQFF. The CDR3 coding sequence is TGTGCCAGCAGCGTAGGAACAAGAGCGGTGTACAATGAGCAGTTCTTC.

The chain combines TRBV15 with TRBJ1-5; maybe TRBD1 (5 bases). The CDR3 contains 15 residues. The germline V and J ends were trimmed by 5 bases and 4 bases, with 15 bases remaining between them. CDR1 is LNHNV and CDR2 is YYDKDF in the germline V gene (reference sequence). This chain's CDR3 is CATSGRAVGNQPQHF. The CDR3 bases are TGTGCCACCAGCGGCAGGGCGGTAGGGAATCAGCCCCAGCATTTT.

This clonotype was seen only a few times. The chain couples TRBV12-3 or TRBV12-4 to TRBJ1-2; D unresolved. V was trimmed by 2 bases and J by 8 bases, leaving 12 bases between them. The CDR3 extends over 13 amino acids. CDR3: CASSLRPLAGYTF. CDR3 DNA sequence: TGTGCCAGCAGTTTACGGCCCCTGGCGGGCTACACCTTC.

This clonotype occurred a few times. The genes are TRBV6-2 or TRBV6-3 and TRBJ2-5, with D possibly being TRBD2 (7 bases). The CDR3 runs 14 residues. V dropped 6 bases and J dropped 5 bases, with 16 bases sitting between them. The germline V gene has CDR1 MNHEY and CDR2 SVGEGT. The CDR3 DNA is TGTGCCAGCAGAGAATCGGGGGGCCAGGAGACCCAGTACTTC. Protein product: CASRESGGQETQYF.

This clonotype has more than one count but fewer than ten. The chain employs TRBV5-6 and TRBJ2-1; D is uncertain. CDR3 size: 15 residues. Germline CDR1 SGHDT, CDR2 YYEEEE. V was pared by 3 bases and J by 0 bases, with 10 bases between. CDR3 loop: CASSSGLSSYNEQFF. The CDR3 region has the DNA TGTGCCAGCAGCTCTGGATTAAGCTCCTACAATGAGCAGTTCTTC.

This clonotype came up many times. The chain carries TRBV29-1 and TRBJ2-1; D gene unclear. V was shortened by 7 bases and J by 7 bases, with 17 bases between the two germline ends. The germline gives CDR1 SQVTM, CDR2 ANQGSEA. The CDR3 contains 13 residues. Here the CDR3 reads CSADGTISNEQFF. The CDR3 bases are TGCAGCGCGGACGGAACCATTTCTAATGAGCAGTTCTTC.